The next 2 T cell receptor beta chains were all read from a single sample in a study of T cell repertoires in cytomegalovirus infection. Their specific antigens are unknown. TCRdb itself ran the reads through MiXCR, one entry per CDR3 protein. The sample gives around 300,000 distinct CDR3 sequences, under 25% of which show up once; approximately 19% is in the top ten. The sequencing used cultured PBMCs, collected from culture after CMV antigen stimulation. All receptors come from a human donor in good health (CMV status not recorded). Some clones in this sample may be carry-over from other donors' samples.

The rearrangement joins TRBV12-3 or TRBV12-4 to TRBJ2-3, with D perhaps matching TRBD1 or TRBD2 (7 bases each). Trimming left V 4 bases short and J 0 bases short, with 17 bases between. The CDR3 totals 17 residues. The CDR3 nucleotides are TGTGCCAGCAGTTCAGGGGGGGGCGCAGAGAGCACAGATACGCAGTATTTT. This gives the protein CASSSGGGAESTDTQYF.

V usage is TRBV7-2 and J usage is TRBJ2-7, with D unresolved. CDR3 length: 12 amino acids. The V gene lost 1 base and the J gene lost 9 bases, with 10 bases spanning the gap. CDR1 is SGHTA and CDR2 is FQGNSA in the germline V gene. This CDR3 is CASSLGEGPQYV. DNA for the CDR3: TGTGCCAGCAGCTTAGGCGAAGGGCCGCAGTACGTC.